This entry describes one TCR beta chain. TCRdb processed the 5' RACE reads anew with MiXCR; each CDR3 protein has one entry. Found here are 250,000 to 300,000 distinct CDR3 sequences, around 15% of them singletons; the top ten hold less than 30%. The data stem from a study of T-cell memory formation after mild COVID-19. After removal of 2 bases from V and 7 bases from J, the junction contained 7 bases not matched to a gene. The germline CDR1 and CDR2 sequences are MNHEY and SVGAGI. This CDR3 is 15 amino acids long. The chain joins TRBV6-5 to TRBJ1-2; 10 nucleotides agree with TRBD1. Sequencing input: PBMCs or a T cell subset sorted from them (not recorded which). The receptor was isolated from a man younger than 30 who had mild COVID-19 (a few samples of this study predate the infection). Cell type and time point are not known. The CDR3 DNA follows: TGTGCCAGCAGTTACGCCGGGACAGGGGTGCGTGGCTACACCTTC. Translated: CASSYAGTGVRGYTF.